This T cell receptor (beta chain) was sequenced in a study of cytomegalovirus exposure and HLA in healthy donors. With respect to this clone: The antigen remains unidentified. One end of the junction varies from germline; a read error may be responsible.

This CDR3 is 13 amino acids long. Per germline, CDR1 SGHDN and CDR2 FVKESK. The protocol was immunoSEQ multiplex PCR, while the TCRdb copy is restricted to in-frame clones and leaves out a portion. The table includes some 84,000 clones, roughly 93% detected once. Study-level findings and limits: Reports showed the classifier diagnosing cytomegalovirus status with high specificity and sensitivity.

The genes are TRBV14 and TRBJ1-1, with a weak D call TRBD1 (5 bases). The sample taken for sequencing was PBMCs. This sequence originates from a man under 40 in good health and CMV-seronegative. The chain's CDR3 is CASSQGGGRKLRF. The CDR3 DNA reads as TGTGCCAGCAGCCAAGGGGGGGGGAGGAAGTTGCGCTTT.